A single sample gave rise to the 22 T cell receptor beta chains below, sequenced in a study of post-analysis software for immune sequencing data. Findings and limits, study-wide: Five or six TRBV segments were significantly more frequent in patients than in controls. TRBV5-6, TRBV5-1 and TRBV20-1 were among these segments.

The antigens of these receptors remain unknown. The TCR beta cDNA libraries contained unique molecular identifiers. TCRdb processed the PCR reads anew with MiXCR; each CDR3 protein has one entry. This sample carries approximately 460,000 distinct CDR3 sequences, roughly 45% of them seen once, and the ten largest clones take 9% to 13%. The sample was blood. All receptors come from a girl aged 5-17 years with multiple sclerosis.

CDR3 coding DNA: TGCGCCAGCTTCAAATTCCAGGGGGCGCAGATACAGACCCAGTACTTC. This sequence encodes CASFKFQGAQIQTQYF. This chain connects TRBV5-1 to TRBJ2-5, with TRBD1 identical over 8 bases. This CDR3 comprises 16 residues. V shed 7 bases, J shed 6 bases, and the junction held 17 bases outside the gene matches. Germline CDR1 reads SGHRS; CDR2 reads YFSETQ.

The rearrangement joins TRBV28 to TRBJ2-3; D unclear. The CDR3 has 15 residues. The V end was cut by 3 bases, the J end by 0 bases, with 10 bases between. Germline assignment: CDR1 MDHEN and CDR2 SYDVKM. The CDR3 DNA is TGTGCCAGCAGTTTTGGTGAGCCTAGCACAGATACGCAGTATTTT. Translation gives CASSFGEPSTDTQYF.

This clonotype was counted a few times. The chain has TRBV6-5 and TRBJ1-2; no definite D call. The V gene's germline CDR1 is MNHEY and CDR2 SVGAGI. The CDR3 runs 14 residues. V gave up 0 bases and J gave up 2 bases, with 7 bases separating them. CDR3 in amino acids: CASSYSPFNYGYTF. The CDR3 DNA sequence: TGTGCCAGCAGTTACTCTCCATTCAACTATGGCTACACCTTC.

This clonotype was counted once. The rearrangement links TRBV29-1 to TRBJ2-1; TRBD2 agrees at 10 bases. Germline V gene sequence: CDR1 SQVTM, CDR2 ANQGSEA. V trimming: 5 bases; J trimming: 1 base; junction bases outside the gene matches: 8. This CDR3 region has 16 residues. CDR3 bases: TGCAGCGTTCTCGCTAGCGGGGGTTTTTCCTACAATGAGCAGTTCTTC. It is translated as CSVLASGGFSYNEQFF.

This clonotype was observed a few times. The V call is TRBV7-2, the J call TRBJ2-5; perhaps TRBD2 as D (6 bases). Trimming removed 5 bases at V and 1 base at J, with 11 bases between. The germline V gene encodes CDR1 SGHTA and CDR2 FQGNSA. The length of the CDR3 is 14 residues. The DNA of the CDR3 is TGTGCCAGCAGCCAAGGACTACCCCAAGAGACCCAGTACTTC. Translating it yields CASSQGLPQETQYF.

The V gene is TRBV3-1, the J gene TRBJ2-6; possible D gene TRBD1, 6 bases. The CDR3 contains 17 residues. V was clipped by 3 bases and J by 1 base, with 13 bases between them. CDR1 and CDR2 from the germline V gene are LGHDT and YNNKEL (reference sequence). The chain's CDR3 is CASSQDSTESGANVLTF. In nucleotides, the CDR3 is TGTGCCAGCAGCCAGGACAGCACGGAGTCTGGGGCCAACGTCCTGACTTTC. Full variable domain (missing parts from reference TRBV3-1 and TRBJ2-6): DTAVSQTPKYLVTQMGNDKSIKCEQNLGHDTMYWYKQDSKKFLKIMFSYNNKELIINETVPNRFSPKSPDKAHLNLHINSLELGDSAVYFCASSQDSTESGANVLTFGAGSRLTVL.

This clonotype has only a few counts. This chain uses TRBV27 with TRBJ2-1, with D uncertain. CDR1 and CDR2 from the germline V gene are MNHEY and SMNVEV (reference sequence). Trimming removed 6 bases from V and 5 bases from J, with 8 bases in between. This CDR3 comprises 12 residues. The CDR3 loop reads CASRQRNNEQFF. The CDR3 DNA reads TGTGCCAGCAGACAGAGAAACAATGAGCAGTTCTTC.

This clonotype was seen a handful of times. CDR3: CAWSFGASGRGDEQFF. CDR3 sequence (DNA): TGTGCCTGGAGTTTCGGGGCAAGCGGCAGGGGGGATGAGCAGTTCTTC. The chain combines TRBV30 with TRBJ2-1; D possibly corresponds to TRBD1 (7 bases). This CDR3 spans 16 amino acids. Germline V gives CDR1 GTSNPN, CDR2 SVGIG (reference sequence). Trimming removed 2 bases from V and 8 bases from J, with 22 bases in between.

V is TRBV7-2 and J is TRBJ2-1; the D is unclear. In germline, CDR1 is SGHTA, CDR2 FQGNSA. The CDR3 spans 16 residues. V dropped 1 base and J dropped 2 bases, with 12 bases sitting between them. The CDR3 here is CASSLEGSQTYNEQFF. CDR3 nucleotides: TGTGCCAGCAGCTTAGAAGGCAGTCAGACCTACAATGAGCAGTTCTTC.

The chain joins TRBV10-3 to TRBJ2-7; D is perhaps TRBD2 (6 bases). Deletions cut 0 bases from V and 5 bases from J, with 17 bases between. In germline, CDR1 is ENHRY, CDR2 SYGVKD. This CDR3 contains 16 residues. CDR3 sequence: CAISESRRGDLNEQYF. CDR3 coding DNA: TGTGCCATCAGTGAGTCCCGGCGGGGTGACCTGAACGAGCAGTACTTC.

This clonotype was counted between two and nine times. The J gene is TRBJ2-7, the V gene TRBV29-1; D tentatively reads TRBD1 or TRBD2 (5 bases each). The germline V and J ends were trimmed by 3 bases and 8 bases, with 11 bases remaining between them. The CDR3 consists of 11 residues. From germline, CDR1 is SQVTM and CDR2 ANQGSEA. The CDR3 protein is CSVEGRDQQYF. The DNA for the CDR3 is TGCAGCGTTGAGGGCAGGGACCAGCAGTACTTC.

The chain links TRBV6-6 to TRBJ2-1; D gene ambiguous. The V end lost 2 bases, the J end lost 6 bases, and 8 bases lay between the germline ends. This CDR3 is 13 amino acids long. CDR1 MNHNY and CDR2 SVGAGI come from the germline V gene (reference sequence). CDR3 in amino acids: CASSYAFGNEQFF. The CDR3 DNA sequence: TGTGCCAGCAGTTACGCCTTTGGCAATGAGCAGTTCTTC.

The J gene is TRBJ2-5, the V gene TRBV5-1; possibly TRBD1 for D (6 bases). V gave up 4 bases and J gave up 3 bases, with 13 bases separating them. The CDR3 has 14 residues. The V gene's germline CDR1 is SGHRS and CDR2 YFSETQ. CDR3 sequence reads: CASSPLDREETQYF. The CDR3 DNA is TGCGCCAGCAGCCCTTTGGACAGAGAAGAGACCCAGTACTTC. The complete variable domain, with remaining parts taken from reference TRBV5-1 and TRBJ2-5, reads KAGVTQTPRYLIKTRGQQVTLSCSPISGHRSVSWYQQTPGQGLQFLFEYFSETQRNKGNFPGRFSGRQFSNSRSEMNVSTLELGDSALYLCASSPLDREETQYFGPGTRLLVL.

This rearrangement joins TRBV5-1 to TRBJ2-7; tentative D call: TRBD1 (5 bases). Between the trimmed V and J ends, which lost 2 bases and 3 bases, there was a span of 9 bases. The CDR3 length is 13 residues. The germline CDR1 and CDR2 sequences are SGHRS and YFSETQ. CDR3 DNA: TGCGCCAGCAGCTTTGAGCAGGGCTACGAGCAGTACTTC. It translates to CASSFEQGYEQYF.

V usage is TRBV20-1 and J usage is TRBJ2-7; 9 bases are a match to TRBD2. From germline, CDR1 is DFQATT and CDR2 SNEGSKA (reference sequence). V shed 6 bases and J 2 bases; nucleotides not matched to a gene: 5. The CDR3 covers 13 residues. The CDR3 sequence is CSAEGLATYEQYF. The CDR3 DNA reads TGCAGTGCAGAGGGACTAGCAACCTACGAGCAGTACTTC.

Ten or more counts support this clonotype. The CDR3 protein is CATSRQGSQETQYF. The CDR3 DNA follows: TGTGCCACCAGCAGACAGGGATCCCAAGAGACCCAGTACTTC. The chain carries TRBV15 and TRBJ2-5; TRBD1 might be the D (5 bases). CDR3 length: 14 amino acids. The V end was cut by 2 bases, the J end by 1 base, with 8 bases between. Germline values: CDR1 LNHNV, CDR2 YYDKDF (reference sequence).

The chain combines TRBV7-8 with TRBJ2-4; possible D gene TRBD1, 6 bases. Germline V CDR1 and CDR2: SGHVS, FQNEAQ. The CDR3 has 14 amino acids. V was cut by 6 bases and J by 8 bases, with 17 bases left in between. CDR3 sequence reads: CASRSTSGVDIQYF. The CDR3 DNA reads as TGTGCCAGCAGGTCTACTTCAGGGGTGGACATTCAGTACTTC.

This clonotype has just a few counts. This chain connects TRBV6-1 to TRBJ2-7; 7 bases agree with TRBD2. The length of the CDR3 is 18 residues. V shed 2 bases, J shed 1 base, and the junction held 14 bases outside the gene matches. The germline CDR1 and CDR2 sequences are MNHNS and SASEGT. In nucleotides, the CDR3 is TGTGCCAGCAGTGAACCCTCAAGTAGGGCTAGCGGATCCTACGAGCAGTACTTC. Translating it yields CASSEPSSRASGSYEQYF.

This clonotype was recorded a few times. The chain carries TRBV6-1 and TRBJ2-7; D gene uncertain. This CDR3 region has 13 residues. Germline-derived CDR1 and CDR2 are MNHNS and SASEGT. Trimming pared 11 bases from V and 2 bases from J, leaving 16 bases between. The CDR3, as DNA: TGTGCCGCCGGTAGGGCAGCCCCCTACGAGCAGTACTTC. Protein product: CAAGRAAPYEQYF.

The chain joins TRBV4-1 to TRBJ2-4; 8 nucleotides match TRBD2. The end of the DNA is better explained by TRBJ2-7, so the J call may be wrong. CDR1 is MGHRA and CDR2 is YSYEKL in the germline V gene. The CDR3 has 16 residues. CDR3 coding DNA: TGCGCCAGCAGCCTCACCGTTAGCGGGGAGGGTTACGAGCAGTACTTC. It encodes CASSLTVSGEGYEQYF.

CDR3 bases: TGTGCCGGGGGGACTTTCGGGGGATACAATGAGCAGTTCTTC. It encodes CAGGTFGGYNEQFF. This sequence joins TRBV7-9 and TRBJ2-1, with D tentatively TRBD2 (6 bases). CDR1 and CDR2 from the germline V gene are SEHNR and FQNEAQ (reference sequence). CDR3 size: 14 residues. The V gene lost 11 bases and the J gene lost 4 bases, with 18 bases spanning the gap.

The chain uses TRBV5-6 and TRBJ1-1, with D possibly matching TRBD1 (6 bases). Trimming left V 5 bases short and J 2 bases short, with 13 bases between. Germline loops: CDR1 SGHDT, CDR2 YYEEEE. This CDR3 is 14 amino acids long. In nucleotides, the CDR3 is TGTGCCAGCAGGGAAAAGGACAGCAACACTGAAGCTTTCTTT. It codes for CASREKDSNTEAFF.